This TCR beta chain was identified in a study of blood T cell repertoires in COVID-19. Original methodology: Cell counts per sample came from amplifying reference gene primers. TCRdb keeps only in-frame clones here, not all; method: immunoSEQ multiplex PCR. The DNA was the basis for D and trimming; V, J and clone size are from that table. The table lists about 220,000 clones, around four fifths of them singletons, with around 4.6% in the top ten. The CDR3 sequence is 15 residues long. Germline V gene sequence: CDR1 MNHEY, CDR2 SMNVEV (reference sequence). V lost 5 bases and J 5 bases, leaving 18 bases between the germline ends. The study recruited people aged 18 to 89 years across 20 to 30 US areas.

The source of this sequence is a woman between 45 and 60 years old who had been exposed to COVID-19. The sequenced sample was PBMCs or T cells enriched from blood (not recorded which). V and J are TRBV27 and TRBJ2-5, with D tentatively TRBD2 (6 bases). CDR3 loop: CASSPTSFYGETQYF. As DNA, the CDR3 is TGTGCCAGCAGTCCCACTAGCTTTTATGGGGAGACCCAGTACTTC.